This is a list of T cell receptor beta chains from one sample in a study of T cells after posttransplantation cyclophosphamide. Some clones are missing from TCRdb's copy, which holds only in-frame ones; the method was immunoSEQ multiplex PCR. The data show 20,000 to 30,000 clones, none appearing only once, with about 4.5% held by the ten largest. Material for sequencing was PBMCs. The receptors shown here come from a woman aged 45-59 years in good health, CMV-negative, and a related stem cell transplant donor. Each CDR3 is given with its conserved first and last residue. Each record gives: V gene, J gene, clone size, CDR3 length, CDR3 protein. Some rows mark clone size as missing; the rest say once, few, many or name a class of expanded clone.

v_call: TRBV5-1; j_call: TRBJ2-7; clone_size: many; cdr3_length: 14; cdr3_aa: CASSLDGQGYEQYF
v_call: TRBV11-2; j_call: TRBJ2-2; clone_size: many; cdr3_length: 16; cdr3_aa: CASSPRAGVGTGELFF
v_call: TRBV18; j_call: TRBJ1-6; clone_size: NA; cdr3_length: 12; cdr3_aa: CASSPTDSPLHF
v_call: TRBV5-1; j_call: TRBJ2-7; clone_size: many; cdr3_length: 12; cdr3_aa: CASSLPPGEQYF
v_call: TRBV6-1; j_call: TRBJ2-3; clone_size: many; cdr3_length: 11; cdr3_aa: CASSLTDTQYF
v_call: TRBV7-2; j_call: TRBJ2-7; clone_size: many; cdr3_length: 12; cdr3_aa: CASSRNSYEQYF
v_call: TRBV10-2; j_call: TRBJ2-7; clone_size: many; cdr3_length: 15; cdr3_aa: CASSVPGGRAYEQYF
v_call: TRBV18; j_call: TRBJ2-5; clone_size: many; cdr3_length: 13; cdr3_aa: CASSPGGSETQYF
v_call: TRBV29-1; j_call: TRBJ1-1; clone_size: many; cdr3_length: 11; cdr3_aa: CSAGMNTEAFF
v_call: TRBV2; j_call: TRBJ2-6; clone_size: many; cdr3_length: 17; cdr3_aa: CASSTDRDRSGANVLTF
v_call: TRBV28; j_call: TRBJ1-1; clone_size: many; cdr3_length: 16; cdr3_aa: CASSSPIWTAHTEAFF
v_call: TRBV5-5; j_call: TRBJ2-7; clone_size: many; cdr3_length: 15; cdr3_aa: CASSPNRPRPYEQYF
v_call: TRBV11-1; j_call: TRBJ2-5; clone_size: many; cdr3_length: 14; cdr3_aa: CASSLSGNQETQYF
v_call: TRBV18; j_call: TRBJ1-6; clone_size: many; cdr3_length: 16; cdr3_aa: CASSPNGMRGNSPLHF
v_call: TRBV7-9; j_call: TRBJ2-5; clone_size: many; cdr3_length: 12; cdr3_aa: CASMQGRETQYF
v_call: TRBV5-4; j_call: TRBJ2-5; clone_size: many; cdr3_length: 17; cdr3_aa: CASSLGKIRVGQETQYF
v_call: TRBV6-5; j_call: TRBJ1-1; clone_size: many; cdr3_length: 14; cdr3_aa: CASTQTTGRYEAFF
v_call: TRBV6-5; j_call: TRBJ2-7; clone_size: many; cdr3_length: 15; cdr3_aa: CASTPRGGAIYEQYF
v_call: TRBV5-1; j_call: TRBJ2-7; clone_size: many; cdr3_length: 16; cdr3_aa: CASSLVGGTSGSEQYF
v_call: TRBV5-1; j_call: TRBJ2-1; clone_size: many; cdr3_length: 16; cdr3_aa: CASSSDSLGGLNEQFF
v_call: TRBV11-2; j_call: TRBJ1-2; clone_size: many; cdr3_length: 13; cdr3_aa: CASSDDRGRGYTF
v_call: TRBV5-1; j_call: TRBJ2-3; clone_size: many; cdr3_length: 16; cdr3_aa: CASSFWDRGSTDTQYF
v_call: TRBV13; j_call: TRBJ1-1; clone_size: many; cdr3_length: 16; cdr3_aa: CASSLSGTGGRTEAFF
v_call: TRBV7-9; j_call: TRBJ1-2; clone_size: many; cdr3_length: 16; cdr3_aa: CASSLRPTGENYGYTF
v_call: TRBV29-1; j_call: TRBJ1-2; clone_size: many; cdr3_length: 17; cdr3_aa: CSASVSGSRGVNYGYTF
v_call: TRBV27; j_call: TRBJ2-7; clone_size: many; cdr3_length: 15; cdr3_aa: CASRTYIAASYEQYF
v_call: TRBV27; j_call: TRBJ1-4; clone_size: many; cdr3_length: 14; cdr3_aa: CASSWRGADEKLFF
v_call: TRBV4-1; j_call: TRBJ2-7; clone_size: many; cdr3_length: 15; cdr3_aa: CASSQGGGLEVEQYF
v_call: TRBV5-1; j_call: TRBJ2-7; clone_size: many; cdr3_length: 15; cdr3_aa: CASSEGAADAYEQYF
v_call: TRBV10-1; j_call: TRBJ2-1; clone_size: many; cdr3_length: 15; cdr3_aa: CASSEYKRPYNEQFF
v_call: TRBV4-2; j_call: TRBJ2-1; clone_size: many; cdr3_length: 17; cdr3_aa: CASSQDQPRGVYNEQFF
v_call: TRBV7-3; j_call: TRBJ2-2; clone_size: few; cdr3_length: 17; cdr3_aa: CASSLGYGGNEHRGAVF
v_call: TRBV19; j_call: TRBJ1-4; clone_size: many; cdr3_length: 15; cdr3_aa: CASSISRGIGEKLFF
v_call: TRBV6-5; j_call: TRBJ1-5; clone_size: few; cdr3_length: 15; cdr3_aa: CASSHERRGNQPQHF
v_call: TRBV15; j_call: TRBJ2-5; clone_size: many; cdr3_length: 15; cdr3_aa: CATSTPTSGEGTQYF
v_call: TRBV5-1; j_call: TRBJ1-1; clone_size: many; cdr3_length: 17; cdr3_aa: CASSLEGQRAVNTEAFF
v_call: TRBV7-2; j_call: TRBJ2-3; clone_size: many; cdr3_length: 16; cdr3_aa: CASSMGAGGMADTQYF
v_call: TRBV2; j_call: TRBJ2-7; clone_size: many; cdr3_length: 14; cdr3_aa: CASTSFPGSYEQYF
v_call: TRBV4-1; j_call: TRBJ2-6; clone_size: many; cdr3_length: 15; cdr3_aa: CASRDPGTGANVLTF
v_call: TRBV5-1; j_call: TRBJ1-3; clone_size: many; cdr3_length: 15; cdr3_aa: CASSLSDSTGNTIYF
v_call: TRBV27; j_call: TRBJ2-3; clone_size: many; cdr3_length: 15; cdr3_aa: CASSLRSGREDTQYF
v_call: TRBV18; j_call: TRBJ1-3; clone_size: many; cdr3_length: 13; cdr3_aa: CASYTGSGNTIYF
v_call: TRBV6-5; j_call: TRBJ2-5; clone_size: many; cdr3_length: 15; cdr3_aa: CASSYRGWSGETQYF
v_call: TRBV27; j_call: TRBJ2-3; clone_size: many; cdr3_length: 15; cdr3_aa: CASSRLTGTTDTQYF
v_call: TRBV7-2; j_call: TRBJ2-7; clone_size: many; cdr3_length: 13; cdr3_aa: CASSLVGGDEQYF
v_call: TRBV4-1; j_call: TRBJ1-2; clone_size: many; cdr3_length: 15; cdr3_aa: CASSPPPGHNYGYTF
v_call: TRBV7-9; j_call: TRBJ2-7; clone_size: many; cdr3_length: 15; cdr3_aa: CASSPTGTGSREQYF
v_call: TRBV4-2; j_call: TRBJ1-1; clone_size: many; cdr3_length: 15; cdr3_aa: CASSQPGTGNTEAFF